Listed below are T cell receptor beta chains from one sample, sequenced in a study of blood T cell repertoires in COVID-19. Repertoires were generated with immunoSEQ multiplex PCR, while TCRdb's copy carries only in-frame clones and drops some. The sample records approximately 360,000 clones, over 80% being singletons. Material: PBMCs or T cells enriched from blood (not recorded which). The source of these receptors is a woman aged 45 to 65 who had recovered from COVID-19. The CDR3 runs from the conserved cysteine through the conserved F or W. Each record gives: D gene, J gene, V gene, clone size, CDR3 protein, CDR3 DNA. A D gene is named only where the DNA matches it firmly. Expanded clones get a size class; other rows say once, few or many, or leave the size out.

NA TRBJ1-6 TRBV25-1 NA CASSEGQVFISPLHF TGTGCCAGCAGTGAAGGTCAGGTCTTTATATCACCCCTCCACTTT
NA TRBJ1-1 TRBV27 many CASGGTTEAFF TGTGCCAGCGGGGGGACCACTGAAGCTTTCTTT
TRBD1 TRBJ1-2 TRBV4-3 NA CASSQEFQGASYGYTF TGCGCCAGCAGCCAAGAATTCCAGGGGGCAAGCTATGGCTACACCTTC
TRBD1 TRBJ2-2 TRBV27 NA CASSLFFRQGVAGELFF TGTGCCAGCAGTTTATTCTTTCGACAGGGGGTCGCCGGGGAGCTGTTTTTT
TRBD2 TRBJ2-6 TRBV29-1 NA CSVGLAVPSGANVLTF TGCAGCGTTGGACTAGCGGTTCCCTCTGGGGCCAACGTCCTGACTTTC
NA TRBJ1-1 TRBV18 NA CASSPAGRNTEAFF TGTGCCAGCTCACCGGCGGGAAGGAACACTGAAGCTTTCTTT
TRBD1 TRBJ1-2 TRBV28 once CASRIRQGAQANYGYTF TGTGCCAGCAGGATTAGACAGGGGGCCCAAGCTAACTATGGCTACACCTTC
TRBD2 TRBJ2-2 TRBV19 NA CASTSRGGLAGAGELFF TGTGCCAGTACCTCGCGAGGGGGACTAGCGGGAGCCGGGGAGCTGTTTTTT
TRBD1 TRBJ2-7 TRBV7-9 NA CASSLTGEGYEQYF TGTGCCAGCAGCTTAACAGGGGAAGGCTACGAGCAGTACTTC
NA TRBJ1-6 TRBV11-3 NA CASSLDQNSPLHF TGTGCCAGCAGCTTAGATCAGAATTCACCCCTCCACTTT
NA TRBJ2-1 TRBV4-2 NA CASSQDRRSFF TGTGCCAGCAGCCAAGACCGGAGGAGTTTCTTC
NA TRBJ1-4 TRBV30 NA CAWSPMGSGINEKLFF TGTGCCTGGAGTCCCATGGGTTCGGGGATTAATGAAAAACTGTTTTTT
TRBD2 TRBJ2-5 TRBV10-2 NA CASDTSGGLGETQYF TGCGCCAGCGATACTAGCGGGGGGTTGGGAGAGACCCAGTACTTC